This T cell receptor beta chain was recovered during a study of T cells in Graves' hyperthyroidism and ophthalmopathy. Study-level points and caveats: Researchers report that a 13 V-J model separated ophthalmopathy from stable hyperthyroidism.

Germline-derived CDR1 and CDR2 are MNHEY and SVGEGT. V was cut by 4 bases and J by 3 bases, with 12 bases left in between. This CDR3 comprises 14 residues. This clonotype was detected only a few times. Its antigen is as yet unknown. Any patient presenting with uncontrolled infection, other autoimmune disease, pregnancy or lactation was left out. Orbital computed tomography and thyroid ultrasound, together with serum TRAb and thyroxine and clinical symptoms, were used for diagnoses. PBMCs stemmed from less than 13 ml fresh peripheral blood. Amplification of TCR beta CDR3 regions used RNA as the template. Carried out on the TCR CDR3, a first-round RT-PCR used the HTBI primer set. MiXCR, applied by TCRdb to the multiplex PCR reads, yields one record per CDR3 protein. There are 500,000 or so distinct CDR3 sequences in the sample; approximately 17% occur only once, and 15% to 20% lies in the top ten.

This TCR came from a young woman with Graves' ophthalmopathy. The sequencing sample was made of blood. The rearrangement uses TRBV6-2 or TRBV6-3 and TRBJ1-1; D may be TRBD1 (6 bases). The chain's CDR3 is CASSWGARDTEAFF. CDR3 bases: TGTGCCAGCAGTTGGGGGGCCAGGGACACTGAAGCTTTCTTT.